This TCR beta chain was sequenced during a study of blood T cell repertoires in COVID-19. Study-level background: Researchers got acute and convalescent COVID-19 samples from the United States, Italy and Spain. In each case, the material was cDNA or gDNA derived from T cells, B-cell-depleted T cells, or PBMCs.

The length of the CDR3 is 14 residues. The germline V and J ends were trimmed by 4 bases and 4 bases, with 13 bases remaining between them. Per the germline V gene, CDR1 is SGHNT and CDR2 is YENEEA. As processed by the authors: How many nucleated cells were present was estimated from reference gene primer amplification. TCRdb keeps only in-frame clones here, not all; method: immunoSEQ multiplex PCR. Clonal size and the V and J genes are those of that table, whereas D and trimming came from the DNA. The sample has approximately 84,000 clones; 85% to 90% are singletons. Sequenced: peripheral blood. The chain joins TRBV11-3 to TRBJ1-1; possibly TRBD1 for D (6 bases). The clonotype originates from a human donor with active COVID-19. The donor label of this sample is uncertain. CDR3 nucleotides: TGTGCCAGCAGCTCGACAGGTTCTGTCACTGAAGCTTTCTTT. Its protein is CASSSTGSVTEAFF.